This TCR beta chain was obtained from a study of T cells in Graves' hyperthyroidism and ophthalmopathy (dated by TCRdb to about 2019). The study in broad terms: Peripheral blood was sampled at the time of initial diagnosis, prior to any treatment. A discovery cohort of about 100 patients, 43 with Graves' ophthalmopathy and 55 to 65 with stable Graves' hyperthyroidism, was used to find distinguishing TCR V-J signatures. Prospective prediction of ophthalmopathy was tested in an independent validation cohort of fewer than 20 hyperthyroidism patients and some 17 patients who later progressed to ophthalmopathy. For training and testing, the approximately 92 patients in the discovery cohort were randomly divided in a 7:3 ratio. Thyroid tissue and blood T-cell repertoires from about six Graves' hyperthyroidism patients were also compared in the study. Following sampling, methimazole starting at 30 mg daily was given to hyperthyroidism patients, and high-dose intravenous methylprednisolone was given to ophthalmopathy patients. According to the paper, TCR Vbeta CDR3 sequencing was carried out on about 140 peripheral blood samples, which came from about 45 ophthalmopathy, 75 or so hyperthyroidism and about 17 progressor patients.

The CDR3 covers 14 residues, taking in both the cysteine and the phenylalanine. Just the 42-base CDR3 DNA is kept, in frame starting at base 1. Via the germline V gene, CDR1 is SGHDN and CDR2 FVKESK. Hyperthyroidism patients were newly diagnosed, had a disease duration of under 2 months, and were aged 18 to 65 years. Exclusion was applied to patients with uncontrolled infections, other autoimmune diseases, pregnancy or lactation. Diagnoses were based on clinical symptoms, serum thyroxine and TRAb, thyroid ultrasound and orbital computed tomography. Blood from progressor patients was collected at the time of first diagnosis with hyperthyroidism, before any ophthalmopathy symptoms had appeared. Ficoll-Paque density gradient centrifugation was used to isolate PBMCs from around 10 ml of fresh peripheral blood. Patients classed as progressors first received a Graves' hyperthyroidism diagnosis and then went on to develop ophthalmopathy during follow-up. Total RNA was extracted using Trizol reagent, and RNA quality was assessed on an Agilent 2100 Bioanalyzer.

This clonotype was seen a few times. The target of this receptor is not known. Compared with germline, one end of the junction differs, possibly owing to a read error. The TCR beta CDR3 regions were amplified from the RNA transcripts. A first-round RT-PCR of the TCR CDR3 used the HTBI primer set with the Qiagen OneStep RT-PCR kit. A second multiplex PCR round built the libraries, followed by size selection and purification. Sequencing of the libraries was done on an Illumina HiSeq2000 using paired-end 100 bp reads. In the original analysis: SOAPnuke was used to process the raw data, removing reads that contained adapters or uncalled bases, had a mean Phred below 15, or lacked an exact match to the constant primer or identifier. High-quality paired reads were merged using COPE v1.2.5, and each unique nucleotide sequence was defined as a clonotype. MiTCR v1.1 was used to align clonotypes to the IMGT TRBV, TRBD and TRBJ reference segments. Analysis was restricted to V-J combinations with a frequency above 0.0001, which covered 98% to 99.2% of repertoires. A TCS score was defined as the ratio between F50 (clonal expansion) and ExV (chaos), using BLOSUM62-based TCRdist between CDR3 peptides within each V-J. Welch's t-statistics and random forest reduced around 520 V-J features to around 14, which were used in a naive Bayes classifier (R e1071). The public reads were quality trimmed at Q25 with fastp and then assembled into clones with MiXCR by TCRdb, keeping productive beta chains. Rows with a matching CDR3 protein are joined into one entry that keeps the most common DNA and genes. TCRdb's processing, not the study's, gives the V and J calls here. This sample is represented by roughly 180,000 distinct CDR3 sequences; about 9.4% of them were singletons. The ten largest clones take up over 20% of the sample.

The paper as a whole reports these results and caveats: In validation, progression to ophthalmopathy was predicted by the model with 70% to 71% sensitivity and about 72% specificity, a median of about 6 months before onset. A 13 V-J signature model separated ophthalmopathy from stable hyperthyroidism, with around 91% sensitivity and 81.08% specificity in cross-validation and 80%/75% in testing. Sample size was not statistically predetermined, and investigators were not blinded to group allocation. Most expanded thyroid clonotypes (frequency above 0.001) were also detected in blood, suggesting blood repertoires may reflect thyroid immune responses.

Sequences were obtained from blood. This clonotype originated in a woman younger than 35 with Graves' hyperthyroidism that later progressed to Graves' ophthalmopathy. This chain is built from TRBV14 and TRBJ2-1; 9 bases in the junction line up with TRBD2. The CDR3 sequence is CAGSPSGIYNEQFF. The DNA sequence reads TGTGCCGGCAGCCCTAGCGGGATTTACAATGAGCAGTTCTTC.